This TCR beta chain was sequenced in a study of low-dose radiotherapy and immunotherapy resistance in tumors. Study-wide context: On a schedule of every two weeks, intravenous cyclophosphamide at a dose of 200 mg/m2 was delivered one day before each radiation and immunotherapy administration.

TRAV- and TRBV-specific primers were used for first-strand cDNA, which covered alpha and beta chains. TCR amplification ran roughly 20 PCR cycles using constant-region and V-primer adapter primers. TCRdb ran MiXCR on the reads and lists one entry per CDR3 protein. Of 10,000 to 15,000 distinct CDR3 sequences in the sample, approximately 80% were seen once. Losses at the gene ends were 10 bases for V and 7 bases for J; bases not matched to a gene: 12. The CDR3 length is 14 residues. Per the germline V gene, CDR1 is MDHEN and CDR2 is SYDVKM. In the RACIN dose-escalation trial, donors got nivolumab plus ipilimumab with aspirin, cyclophosphamide and radiotherapy. Advanced solid tumors lacking tumor-infiltrating lymphocytes were present in eligible patients.

The chain couples TRBV28 to TRBJ2-2, with TRBD1 identical over 7 bases. The source of this sequence is a human donor with advanced metastatic prostate, ovarian, gallbladder or colorectal cancer (not recorded which). This table probably holds off-target reads from a library built for another chain. CDR3 region: CATLGDRAIGELFF. The CDR3 nucleotides are TGTGCCACCTTGGGTGACAGGGCAATCGGGGAGCTGTTTTTT.